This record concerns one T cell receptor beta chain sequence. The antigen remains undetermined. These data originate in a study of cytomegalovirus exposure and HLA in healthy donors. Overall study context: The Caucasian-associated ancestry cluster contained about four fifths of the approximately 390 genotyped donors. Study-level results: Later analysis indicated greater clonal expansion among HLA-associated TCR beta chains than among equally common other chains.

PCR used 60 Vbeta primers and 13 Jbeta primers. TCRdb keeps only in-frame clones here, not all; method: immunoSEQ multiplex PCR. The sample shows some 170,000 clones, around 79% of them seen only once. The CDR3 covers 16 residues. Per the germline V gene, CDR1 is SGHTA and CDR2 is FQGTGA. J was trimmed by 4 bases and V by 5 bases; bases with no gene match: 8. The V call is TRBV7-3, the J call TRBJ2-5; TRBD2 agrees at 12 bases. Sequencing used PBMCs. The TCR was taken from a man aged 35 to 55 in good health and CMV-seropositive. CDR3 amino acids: CASSPSGRAGGETQYF. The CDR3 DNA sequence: TGTGCCAGCAGCCCTAGCGGGAGGGCCGGGGGAGAGACCCAGTACTTC.